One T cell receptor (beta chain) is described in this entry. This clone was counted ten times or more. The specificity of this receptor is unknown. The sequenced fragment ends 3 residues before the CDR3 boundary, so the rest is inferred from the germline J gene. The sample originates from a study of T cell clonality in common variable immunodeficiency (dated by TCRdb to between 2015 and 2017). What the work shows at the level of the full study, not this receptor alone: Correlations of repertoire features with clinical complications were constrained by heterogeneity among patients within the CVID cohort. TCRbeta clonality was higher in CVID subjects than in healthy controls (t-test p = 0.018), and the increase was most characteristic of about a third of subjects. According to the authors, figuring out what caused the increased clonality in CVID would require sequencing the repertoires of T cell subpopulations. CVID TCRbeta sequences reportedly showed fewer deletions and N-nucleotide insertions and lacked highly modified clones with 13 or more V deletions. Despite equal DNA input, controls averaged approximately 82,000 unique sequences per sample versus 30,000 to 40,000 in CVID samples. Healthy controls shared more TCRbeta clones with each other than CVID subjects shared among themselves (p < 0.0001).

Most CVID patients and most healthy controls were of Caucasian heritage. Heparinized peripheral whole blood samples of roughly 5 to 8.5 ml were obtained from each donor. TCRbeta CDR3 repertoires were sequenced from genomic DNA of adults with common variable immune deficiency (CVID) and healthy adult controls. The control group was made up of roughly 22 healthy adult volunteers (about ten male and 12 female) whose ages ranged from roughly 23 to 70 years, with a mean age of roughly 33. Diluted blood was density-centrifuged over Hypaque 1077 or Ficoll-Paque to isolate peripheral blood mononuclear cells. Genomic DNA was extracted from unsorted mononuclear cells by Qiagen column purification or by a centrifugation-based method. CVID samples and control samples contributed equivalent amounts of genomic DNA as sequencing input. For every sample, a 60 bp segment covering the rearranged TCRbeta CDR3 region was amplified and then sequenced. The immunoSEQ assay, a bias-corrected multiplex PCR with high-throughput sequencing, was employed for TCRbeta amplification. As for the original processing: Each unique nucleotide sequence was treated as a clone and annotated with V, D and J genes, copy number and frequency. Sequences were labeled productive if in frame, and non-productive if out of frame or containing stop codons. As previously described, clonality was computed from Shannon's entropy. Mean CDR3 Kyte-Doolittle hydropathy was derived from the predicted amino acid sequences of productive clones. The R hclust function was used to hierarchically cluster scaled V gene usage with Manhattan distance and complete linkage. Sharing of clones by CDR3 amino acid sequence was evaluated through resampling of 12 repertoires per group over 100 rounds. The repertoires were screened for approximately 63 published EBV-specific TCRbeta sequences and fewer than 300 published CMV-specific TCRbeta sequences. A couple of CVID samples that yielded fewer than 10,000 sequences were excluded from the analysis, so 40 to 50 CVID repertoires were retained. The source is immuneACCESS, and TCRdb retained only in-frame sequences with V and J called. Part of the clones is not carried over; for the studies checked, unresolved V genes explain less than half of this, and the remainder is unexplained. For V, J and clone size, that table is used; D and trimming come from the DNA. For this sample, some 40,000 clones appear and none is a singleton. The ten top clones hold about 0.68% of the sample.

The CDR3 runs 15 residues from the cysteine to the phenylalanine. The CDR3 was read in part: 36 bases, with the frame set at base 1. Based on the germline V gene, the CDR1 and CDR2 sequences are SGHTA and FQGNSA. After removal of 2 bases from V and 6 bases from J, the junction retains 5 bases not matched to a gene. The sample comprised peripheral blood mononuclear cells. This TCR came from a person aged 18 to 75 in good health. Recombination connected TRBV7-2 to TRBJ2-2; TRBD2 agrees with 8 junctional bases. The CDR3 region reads CASSLIAGGSGELFF. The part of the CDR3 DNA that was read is TGTGCCAGCAGCTTAATCGCGGGAGGCTCCGGGGAG.